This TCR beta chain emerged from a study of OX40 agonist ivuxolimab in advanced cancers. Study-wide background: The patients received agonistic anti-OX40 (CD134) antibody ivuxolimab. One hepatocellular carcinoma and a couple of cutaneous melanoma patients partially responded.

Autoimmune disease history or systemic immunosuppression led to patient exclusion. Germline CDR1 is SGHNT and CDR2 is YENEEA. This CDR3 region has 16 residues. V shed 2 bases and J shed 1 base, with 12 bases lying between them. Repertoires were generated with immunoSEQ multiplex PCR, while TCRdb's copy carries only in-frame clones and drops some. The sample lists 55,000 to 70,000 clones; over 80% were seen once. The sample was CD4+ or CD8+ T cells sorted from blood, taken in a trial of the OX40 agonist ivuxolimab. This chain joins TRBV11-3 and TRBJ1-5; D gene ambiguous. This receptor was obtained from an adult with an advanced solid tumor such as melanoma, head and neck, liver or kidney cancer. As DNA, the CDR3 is TGTGCCAGCAGCTTAAGGACCTGGACGAGCAATCAGCCCCAGCATTTT. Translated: CASSLRTWTSNQPQHF.